A single sample is the source of the 13 T cell receptor beta chains below, sequenced in a study of identical twins. TCRdb re-called the 5' RACE reads with MiXCR, one entry per CDR3 protein. The sample lists some 560,000 distinct CDR3 sequences; more than 9% were seen once. These same data were also listed under a study on yellow fever vaccine responses in identical twins.

Sequences were obtained from PBMCs. The origin of the receptors is a woman aged 18-29 years in good health.

This clonotype turned up a few times. V and J are TRBV3-1 and TRBJ1-4; D is possibly TRBD1 (6 bases). CDR3 length: 15 amino acids. The germline V gene encodes CDR1 LGHDT and CDR2 YNNKEL (reference sequence). V lost 4 bases and J lost 6, with 15 bases in between. The CDR3 region has the DNA TGTGCCAGCAGCCGTGCCGGGACACGAGATGAAAAACTGTTTTTT. Translated, it gives CASSRAGTRDEKLFF.

This clonotype was seen more than once but under ten times. The V gene is TRBV20-1, the J gene TRBJ2-5; D is possibly TRBD1 or TRBD2 (5 bases each). The CDR3 runs 14 residues. V lost 1 base and J lost 6, with 15 bases in between. Germline CDR1 is DFQATT and CDR2 is SNEGSKA (reference sequence). CDR3 in amino acids: CSARAQARDQTQYF. The CDR3 DNA reads TGCAGTGCTAGAGCCCAAGCCAGGGACCAGACCCAGTACTTC.

The table lists this clonotype with many counts. V and J are TRBV12-3 or TRBV12-4 and TRBJ2-7; possibly TRBD1 for D (6 bases). Trimming left V 7 bases short and J 4 bases short, with 14 bases between. The CDR3 covers 13 residues. The CDR3 bases are TGTGCCAGCACCCTTGGACAGCCATACGAGCAGTACTTC. The encoded protein is CASTLGQPYEQYF.

By frequency in the sample, this clonotype is medium-sized. The chain combines TRBV5-1 with TRBJ2-2, with D unresolved. Germline V gene data show CDR1 as SGHRS and CDR2 as YFSETQ. This CDR3 is 12 amino acids long. V lost 7 bases, J lost 1 base, and 5 bases lay in between. The CDR3 sequence is CASSRNTGELFF. The CDR3 DNA reads as TGCGCCAGCTCCAGGAACACCGGGGAGCTGTTTTTT.

This clonotype appeared many times. The gene calls are TRBV20-1 and TRBJ2-2; D may be TRBD1 or TRBD2 (5 bases each). V gave up 3 bases and J gave up 2 bases, with 13 bases separating them. Germline loops: CDR1 DFQATT, CDR2 SNEGSKA (reference sequence). The CDR3 runs to 15 residues. This CDR3 reads CSASRGEHNTGELFF. The CDR3 DNA sequence: TGCAGTGCTAGTCGAGGGGAACATAACACCGGGGAGCTGTTTTTT.

Ten or more counts support this clonotype. V usage is TRBV20-1 and J usage is TRBJ2-7, with D tentatively TRBD1 or TRBD2 (6 bases each). In germline, CDR1 is DFQATT, CDR2 SNEGSKA (reference sequence). The V end lost 1 base, the J end lost 2 bases, and 12 bases lay between the germline ends. The CDR3 has 14 residues. CDR3 in amino acids: CSARAEGGTYEQYF. CDR3 coding DNA: TGCAGTGCTAGAGCCGAGGGGGGAACCTACGAGCAGTACTTC.

This chain uses TRBV7-9 with TRBJ1-2; D is uncertain. This CDR3 has 13 residues. The ends were cut back, 3 bases at V and 0 bases at J, with 5 bases in the middle. Per the germline V gene, CDR1 is SEHNR and CDR2 is FQNEAQ (reference sequence). The CDR3, as DNA: TGTGCCAGCAGCTTCAGTACTAACTATGGCTACACCTTC. It yields the protein CASSFSTNYGYTF.

The rearrangement uses TRBV3-1 and TRBJ2-7; no firm D call. Trimming left V 2 bases short and J 3 bases short, with 8 bases between. This CDR3 has 13 amino acids. CDR1 is LGHDT, CDR2 YNNKEL, per germline (reference sequence). Here the CDR3 reads CASSQLGSYEQYF. In DNA, the CDR3 is TGTGCCAGCAGCCAACTAGGAAGCTACGAGCAGTACTTC.

CDR3 nucleotides: TGTGCCAGCTCACCCGAGTGGGGAGTGAGCACTGAAGCTTTCTTT. Encoded protein: CASSPEWGVSTEAFF. The chain links TRBV18 to TRBJ1-1; D is unclear. Germline V gene data show CDR1 as KGHSH and CDR2 as LQKENI. Trimming stripped 3 bases from V and 4 bases from J, with 15 bases between. The CDR3 runs to 15 residues.

The chain combines TRBV20-1 with TRBJ2-1, with TRBD1 matching over 8 bases. The CDR3 has 11 residues. Looked up from germline, CDR1 is DFQATT and CDR2 is SNEGSKA (reference sequence). The J segment lost 12 bases and the V segment lost 7 bases, leaving 8 bases of the junction unmatched. CDR3 sequence: CSENRGSVQFF. The CDR3, as DNA: TGCAGTGAAAACAGGGGGAGTGTGCAGTTCTTC.

V and J are TRBV12-3 or TRBV12-4 and TRBJ2-1; D may be TRBD2 (5 bases). The V and J ends lost 1 base and 6 bases respectively, with 10 bases between them. The CDR3 length is 14 residues. DNA of the CDR3: TGTGCCAGCAGTTTAGTGTCGGGGTCCAATGAGCAGTTCTTC. This gives the protein CASSLVSGSNEQFF.

This clonotype was found a few times. V is TRBV6-1 and J is TRBJ2-3; TRBD1 matches 11 bases. Per the germline V gene, CDR1 is MNHNS and CDR2 is SASEGT. The V and J ends lost 6 bases and 4 bases, in that order; junction bases with no gene match: 12. This CDR3 has 17 amino acids. The CDR3 protein is CASRRGQGARSSDTQYF. The CDR3, as DNA: TGTGCCAGCAGACGAGGACAGGGGGCAAGATCATCAGATACGCAGTATTTT.

This clonotype was seen at least ten times. The chain combines TRBV7-9 with TRBJ2-5; TRBD1 is a possible D gene (5 bases). V was pared by 2 bases and J by 2 bases, with 6 bases between. The CDR3 contains 13 residues. In germline, CDR1 is SEHNR, CDR2 FQNEAQ (reference sequence). The CDR3: CASSLRQQETQYF. The CDR3 DNA reads TGTGCCAGCAGCTTAAGACAGCAAGAGACCCAGTACTTC.